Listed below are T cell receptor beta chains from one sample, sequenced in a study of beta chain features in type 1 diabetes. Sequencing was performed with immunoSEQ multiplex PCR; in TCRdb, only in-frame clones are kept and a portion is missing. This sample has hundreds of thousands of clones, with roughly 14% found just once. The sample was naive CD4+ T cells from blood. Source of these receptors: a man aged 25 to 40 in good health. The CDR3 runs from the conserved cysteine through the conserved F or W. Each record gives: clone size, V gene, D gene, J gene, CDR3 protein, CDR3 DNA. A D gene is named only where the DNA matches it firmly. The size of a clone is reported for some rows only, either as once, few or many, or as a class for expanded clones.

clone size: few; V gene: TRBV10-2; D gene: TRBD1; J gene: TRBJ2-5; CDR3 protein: CASKQGSETQYF; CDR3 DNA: TGCGCCAGCAAACAGGGGTCAGAGACCCAGTACTTC
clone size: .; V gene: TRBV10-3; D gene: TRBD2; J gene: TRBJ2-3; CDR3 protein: CAISERTSGGLGDTQYF; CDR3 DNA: TGTGCCATCAGTGAGCGGACTAGCGGGGGTCTCGGAGATACGCAGTATTTT
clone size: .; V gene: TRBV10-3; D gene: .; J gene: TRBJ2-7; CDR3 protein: CAISPGDHNEQYF; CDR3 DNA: TGTGCCATCAGCCCCGGGGATCACAACGAGCAGTACTTC
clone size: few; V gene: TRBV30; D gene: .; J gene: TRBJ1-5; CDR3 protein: CAWSRTRSNQPQHF; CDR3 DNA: TGTGCCTGGAGCCGGACGAGGAGCAATCAGCCCCAGCATTTT
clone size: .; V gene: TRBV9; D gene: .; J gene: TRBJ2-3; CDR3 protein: CASSVGGNTDTQYF; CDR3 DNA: TGTGCCAGCAGCGTAGGCGGGAACACAGATACGCAGTATTTT
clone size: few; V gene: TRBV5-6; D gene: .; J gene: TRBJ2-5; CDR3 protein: CASSLGVETQYF; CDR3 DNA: TGTGCCAGCAGCTTGGGGGTGGAGACCCAGTACTTC
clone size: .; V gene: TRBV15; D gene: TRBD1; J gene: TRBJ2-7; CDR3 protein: CATSRVSPRQGAEQYF; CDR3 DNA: TGTGCCACCAGCAGAGTCTCCCCGAGACAGGGCGCCGAGCAGTACTTC
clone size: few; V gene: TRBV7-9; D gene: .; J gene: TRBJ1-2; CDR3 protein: CASSLSGQSHYGYTF; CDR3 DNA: TGTGCCAGCAGCTTAAGCGGACAGTCCCACTATGGCTACACCTTC
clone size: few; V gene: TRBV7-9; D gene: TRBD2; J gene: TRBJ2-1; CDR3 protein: CASSSPPGGPYNEQFF; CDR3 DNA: TGTGCCAGCAGCTCCCCTCCGGGGGGGCCGTACAATGAGCAGTTCTTC
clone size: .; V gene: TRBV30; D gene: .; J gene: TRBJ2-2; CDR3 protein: CAWSNSGELFF; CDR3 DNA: TGTGCCTGGAGTAATAGCGGGGAGCTGTTTTTT
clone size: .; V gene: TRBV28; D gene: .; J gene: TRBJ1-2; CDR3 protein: CASSLRHPLSGGYTF; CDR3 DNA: TGTGCCAGCAGTTTACGGCATCCGCTCTCTGGTGGCTACACCTTC
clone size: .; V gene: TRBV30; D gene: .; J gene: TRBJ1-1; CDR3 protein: CAWSTGLNTEAFF; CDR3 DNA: TGTGCCTGGAGTACAGGGCTGAACACTGAAGCCTTCTTT
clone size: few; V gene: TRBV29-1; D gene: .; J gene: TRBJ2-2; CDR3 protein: CSGGRGSANTGELFF; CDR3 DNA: TGCAGCGGTGGCCGGGGCAGCGCGAACACCGGGGAGCTGTTTTTT
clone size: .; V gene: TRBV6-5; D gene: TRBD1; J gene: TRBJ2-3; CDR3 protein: CASSYDRVTDTQYF; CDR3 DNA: TGTGCCAGCAGTTACGACAGGGTGACAGATACGCAGTATTTT
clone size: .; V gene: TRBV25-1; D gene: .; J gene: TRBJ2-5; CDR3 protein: CASSEYSAGIKGETQYF; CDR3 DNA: TGTGCCAGCAGTGAATATAGTGCGGGAATAAAGGGGGAGACCCAGTACTTC
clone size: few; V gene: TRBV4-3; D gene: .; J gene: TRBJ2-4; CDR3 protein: CASSQGFQGAKNIQYF; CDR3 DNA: TGCGCCAGCAGCCAAGGTTTTCAGGGGGCCAAAAACATTCAGTACTTC
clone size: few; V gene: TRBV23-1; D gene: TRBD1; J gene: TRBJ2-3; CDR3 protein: CASSPGQSTDTQYF; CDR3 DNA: TGCGCCAGCAGTCCGGGACAGAGCACAGATACGCAGTATTTT
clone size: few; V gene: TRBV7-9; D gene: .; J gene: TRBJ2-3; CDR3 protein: CASSPGTGIRRGTDTQYF; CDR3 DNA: TGTGCCAGCAGCCCAGGGACTGGGATACGTAGGGGCACAGATACGCAGTATTTT
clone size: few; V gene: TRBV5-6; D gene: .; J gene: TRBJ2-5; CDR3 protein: CASSLDTGGGTQYF; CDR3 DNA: TGTGCCAGCAGCTTGGATACTGGGGGCGGGACCCAGTACTTC
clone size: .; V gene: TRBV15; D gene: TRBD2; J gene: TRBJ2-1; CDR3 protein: CATSRDLAGGNEQFF; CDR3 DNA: TGTGCCACCAGCAGAGATCTAGCGGGAGGTAATGAGCAGTTCTTC
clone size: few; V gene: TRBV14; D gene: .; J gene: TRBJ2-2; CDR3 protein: CASRPSSSGELFF; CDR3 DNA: TGTGCCAGCAGACCTAGCTCGTCCGGGGAGCTGTTTTTT
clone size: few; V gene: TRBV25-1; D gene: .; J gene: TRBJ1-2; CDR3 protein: CASSDPGVVDYGYTF; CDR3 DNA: TGTGCCAGCAGTGATCCAGGGGTAGTCGACTATGGCTACACCTTC
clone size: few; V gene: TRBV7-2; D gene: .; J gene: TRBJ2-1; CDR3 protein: CASSFHFAGTPHRDEQFF; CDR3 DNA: TGTGCCAGCAGCTTCCACTTTGCCGGGACCCCTCATCGTGATGAGCAGTTCTTC
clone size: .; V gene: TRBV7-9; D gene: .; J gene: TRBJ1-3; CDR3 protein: CASSLPGGNTIYF; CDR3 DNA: TGTGCCAGCAGCCTACCCGGAGGAAACACCATATATTTT
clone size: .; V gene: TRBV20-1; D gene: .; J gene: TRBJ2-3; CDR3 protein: CSAAQGDTQYF; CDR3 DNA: TGCAGTGCCGCTCAAGGAGATACGCAGTATTTT
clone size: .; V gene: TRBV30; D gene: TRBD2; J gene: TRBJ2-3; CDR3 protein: CAWSILAGFTDTQYF; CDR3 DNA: TGTGCCTGGAGTATCCTAGCGGGATTCACAGATACGCAGTATTTT
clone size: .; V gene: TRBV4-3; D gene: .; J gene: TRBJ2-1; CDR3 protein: CASSQDTRGLEQFF; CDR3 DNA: TGCGCCAGCAGCCAAGATACGAGGGGCCTGGAGCAGTTCTTC
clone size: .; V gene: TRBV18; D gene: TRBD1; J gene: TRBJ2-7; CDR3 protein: CASSPKPGQGSFF; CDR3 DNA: TGTGCCAGCTCACCAAAGCCGGGACAGGGAAGTTTCTTC
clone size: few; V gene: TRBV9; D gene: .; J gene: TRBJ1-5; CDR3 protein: CASSATDGNQPQHF; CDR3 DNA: TGTGCCAGCAGCGCGACAGACGGCAATCAGCCCCAGCATTTT
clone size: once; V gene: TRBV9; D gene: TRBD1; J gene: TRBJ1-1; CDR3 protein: CASSAAFGQGAIGDTEAFF; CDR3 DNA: TGTGCCAGCAGCGCCGCCTTCGGACAGGGGGCTATAGGAGACACTGAAGCTTTCTTT
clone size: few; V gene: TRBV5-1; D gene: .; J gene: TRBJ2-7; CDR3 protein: CASSLLDSYEQYF; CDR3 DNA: TGCGCCAGCAGCTTGCTGGACAGCTACGAGCAGTACTTC
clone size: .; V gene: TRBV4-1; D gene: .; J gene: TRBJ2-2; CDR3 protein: CASSQETVYTGELFF; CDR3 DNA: TGCGCCAGCAGCCAAGAGACAGTATACACCGGGGAGCTGTTTTTT
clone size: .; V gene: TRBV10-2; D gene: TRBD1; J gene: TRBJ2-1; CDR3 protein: CASRGTGIDEQFF; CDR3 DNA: TGCGCCAGCAGGGGGACAGGGATCGATGAGCAGTTCTTC
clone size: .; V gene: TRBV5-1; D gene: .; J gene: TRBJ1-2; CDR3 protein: CASSFDDSGYTF; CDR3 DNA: TGCGCCAGCAGCTTTGATGATAGCGGCTACACCTTC
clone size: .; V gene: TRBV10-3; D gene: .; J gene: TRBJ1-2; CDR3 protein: CAISEYASNNIYGYTF; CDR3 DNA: TGTGCCATCAGTGAATACGCGTCGAACAACATCTATGGCTACACCTTC
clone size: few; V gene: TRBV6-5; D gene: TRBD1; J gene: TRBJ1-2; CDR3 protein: CASRSTGSNYGYTF; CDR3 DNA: TGTGCCAGCAGATCGACAGGGTCCAACTATGGCTACACCTTC
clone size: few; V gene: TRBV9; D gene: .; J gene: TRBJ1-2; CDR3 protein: CASSNPGYGYTF; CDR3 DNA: TGTGCCAGCAGCAATCCAGGATATGGCTACACCTTC
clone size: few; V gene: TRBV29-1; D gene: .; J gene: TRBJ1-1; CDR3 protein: CSVRKGGNTEAFF; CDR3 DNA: TGCAGCGTTCGGAAAGGGGGGAACACTGAAGCTTTCTTT
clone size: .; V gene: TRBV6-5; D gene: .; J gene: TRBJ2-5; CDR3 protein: CASSRAGETQYF; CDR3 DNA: TGTGCCAGCAGTAGGGCGGGGGAGACCCAGTACTTC
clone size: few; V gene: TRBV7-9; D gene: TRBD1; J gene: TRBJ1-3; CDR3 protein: CASSWTGDSGNTIYF; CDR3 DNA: TGTGCCAGCAGCTGGACAGGGGATTCTGGAAACACCATATATTTT
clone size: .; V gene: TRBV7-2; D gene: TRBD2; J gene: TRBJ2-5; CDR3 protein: CASSALAGGPFETQYF; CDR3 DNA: TGTGCCAGCAGCGCACTAGCGGGGGGGCCCTTTGAGACCCAGTACTTC
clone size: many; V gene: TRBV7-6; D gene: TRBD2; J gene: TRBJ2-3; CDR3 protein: CASSVGTSDTDTQYF; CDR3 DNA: TGTGCCAGCAGCGTCGGGACTAGCGACACAGATACGCAGTATTTT
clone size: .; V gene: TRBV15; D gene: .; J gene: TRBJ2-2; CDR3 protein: CATSRLLNRVVTGELFF; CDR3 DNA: TGTGCCACCAGCAGACTTCTTAACAGGGTGGTCACCGGGGAGCTGTTTTTT
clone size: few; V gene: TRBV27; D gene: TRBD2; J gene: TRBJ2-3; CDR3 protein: CASSLVGGLTDTQYF; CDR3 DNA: TGTGCCAGCAGTTTGGTGGGAGGGCTCACAGATACGCAGTATTTT
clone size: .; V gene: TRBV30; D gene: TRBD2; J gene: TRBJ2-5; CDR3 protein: CAWTAGLDKQETQYF; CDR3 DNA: TGTGCCTGGACCGCAGGACTAGACAAACAAGAGACCCAGTACTTC
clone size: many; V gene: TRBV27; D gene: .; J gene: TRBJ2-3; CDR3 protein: CASSRLGQDTQYF; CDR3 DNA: TGTGCCAGCAGTCGCCTAGGCCAAGATACGCAGTATTTT
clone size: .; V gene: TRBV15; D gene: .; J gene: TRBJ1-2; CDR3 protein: CATSDHRTYGYTF; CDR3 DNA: TGTGCCACCAGCGACCACAGGACCTATGGCTACACCTTC
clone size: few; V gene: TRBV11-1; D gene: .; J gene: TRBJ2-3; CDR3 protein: CASSFGQQGGYTDTQYF; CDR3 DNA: TGTGCCAGCAGCTTCGGGCAGCAAGGAGGATACACAGATACGCAGTATTTT
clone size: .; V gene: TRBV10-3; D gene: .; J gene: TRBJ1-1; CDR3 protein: CAIGPSLNTEAFF; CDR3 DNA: TGTGCCATTGGACCCTCCTTAAACACTGAAGCTTTCTTT
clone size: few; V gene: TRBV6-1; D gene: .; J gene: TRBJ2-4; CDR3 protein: CASNGQNLAKNIQYF; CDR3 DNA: TGTGCCAGCAATGGGCAAAACTTAGCCAAAAACATTCAGTACTTC
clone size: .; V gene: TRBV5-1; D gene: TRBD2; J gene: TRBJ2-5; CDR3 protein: CASSLAGGGVGQETQYF; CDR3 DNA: TGCGCCAGCAGCTTGGCAGGCGGGGGAGTCGGACAAGAGACCCAGTACTTC
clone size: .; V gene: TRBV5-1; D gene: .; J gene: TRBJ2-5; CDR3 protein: CASSLTGAQETQYF; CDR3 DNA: TGCGCCAGCAGCTTGACGGGGGCCCAAGAGACCCAGTACTTC